Following are 26 T cell receptor beta chains from one sample sequenced in a study of cytomegalovirus exposure and HLA in healthy donors. PCR was performed using 60 Vbeta and 13 Jbeta primers. Generated by immunoSEQ multiplex PCR, the TCRdb table keeps only in-frame clones and is missing some. The table has about 120,000 clones, around 80% seen once. Sequenced input: PBMCs. The receptors derive from a female donor in good health and CMV-seropositive.

The rearrangement uses TRBV10-3 and TRBJ2-1, with D possibly TRBD1 on 7 matching bases. Germline CDR1 and CDR2: ENHRY and SYGVKD. CDR3 size: 12 residues. V was pared by 8 bases and J by 7 bases, with 12 bases between. The CDR3 spells CAIRAGGNEQFF. The CDR3 bases are TGTGCCATCCGGGCAGGGGGGAATGAGCAGTTCTTC.

V usage is TRBV19 and J usage is TRBJ1-1; D gene unclear. The CDR3 covers 14 residues. Germline assignment: CDR1 LNHDA and CDR2 SQIVND (reference sequence). Deletions cut 9 bases from V and 7 bases from J, with 21 bases between. The CDR3: CASKWERQAGEAFF. In DNA form, the CDR3 reads TGTGCCAGCAAATGGGAGAGACAAGCAGGTGAAGCTTTCTTT.

The chain employs TRBV7-9 and TRBJ1-2, with D perhaps TRBD1 (6 bases). The CDR3 contains 14 residues. Trimming took 3 bases from V and 7 from J, leaving 15 bases between them. CDR1 and CDR2 from the germline V gene are SEHNR and FQNEAQ (reference sequence). This CDR3 is CASSFSGALFGYTF. The DNA of the CDR3 is TGTGCCAGCAGCTTTTCAGGGGCCTTATTTGGCTACACCTTC.

The chain combines TRBV30 with TRBJ1-4; a possible D gene is TRBD1 (5 bases). V lost 0 bases and J 6 bases, leaving 11 bases between the germline ends. Germline lookup yields CDR1 GTSNPN and CDR2 SVGIG (reference sequence). CDR3 length equals 14 residues. CDR3 sequence (DNA): TGTGCCTGGAGTGTGAAGGGGCGCGATGAAAAACTGTTTTTT. This sequence encodes CAWSVKGRDEKLFF.

The gene calls are TRBV18 and TRBJ1-2; a weak D match, TRBD1 (5 bases). V was cut by 6 bases and J by 4 bases, with 15 bases left in between. CDR1 and CDR2 (germline): KGHSH, LQKENI. The length of the CDR3 is 14 residues. The CDR3 sequence: CASSQATDSYGYTF. DNA for the CDR3: TGTGCCAGCTCCCAGGCGACAGATTCCTATGGCTACACCTTC.

Only a few counts were recorded for this clone. The chain links TRBV28 to TRBJ1-4; TRBD1 is a possible D gene (5 bases). CDR1 and CDR2 (germline): MDHEN, SYDVKM. The CDR3 contains 13 residues. V lost 5 bases and J lost 8, with 12 bases in between. CDR3 protein: CASSTGLREKLFF. DNA for the CDR3: TGTGCCAGCAGTACAGGTTTACGGGAAAAACTGTTTTTT. Full variable domain (outside the CDR3, taken from reference TRBV28 and TRBJ1-4): DVKVTQSSRYLVKRTGEKVFLECVQDMDHENMFWYRQDPGLGLRLIYFSYDVKMKEKGDIPEGYSVSREKKERFSLILESASTNQTSMYLCASSTGLREKLFFGSGTQLSVL.

The chain links TRBV27 to TRBJ2-7, with D possibly being TRBD1 (5 bases). The germline gives CDR1 MNHEY, CDR2 SMNVEV (reference sequence). The CDR3 spans 13 residues. The V end lost 6 bases, the J end lost 2 bases, and 11 bases lay between the germline ends. This chain's CDR3 is CASSLTDPYEQYF. As DNA, the CDR3 is TGTGCCAGCAGCCTGACAGACCCCTACGAGCAGTACTTC.

The chain links TRBV5-6 to TRBJ2-7, with D perhaps matching TRBD1 (5 bases). The CDR3 has 14 residues. Trimming stripped 4 bases from V and 2 bases from J, with 13 bases between. Germline lookup yields CDR1 SGHDT and CDR2 YYEEEE. CDR3 in amino acids: CASSPRIGAYEQYF. The DNA for the CDR3 is TGTGCCAGCAGCCCCCGGATAGGGGCCTACGAGCAGTACTTC. Together with reference TRBV5-6 and TRBJ2-7, the CDR3 gives the full variable domain: DAGVTQSPTHLIKTRGQQVTLRCSPKSGHDTVSWYQQALGQGPQFIFQYYEEEERQRGNFPDRFSGHQFPNYSSELNVNALLLGDSALYLCASSPRIGAYEQYFGPGTRLTVT.

The V gene is TRBV5-6, the J gene TRBJ2-3, with D maybe TRBD2 (6 bases). In germline, CDR1 is SGHDT, CDR2 YYEEEE. This CDR3 contains 14 residues. The ends were cut back, 3 bases at V and 6 bases at J, with 14 bases in the middle. The CDR3 region has the DNA TGTGCCAGCAGCTCGTCCCAGCGGGCCGATACGCAGTATTTT. Encoded protein: CASSSSQRADTQYF.

The chain carries TRBV27 and TRBJ1-1; no firm D call. The germline CDR1 and CDR2 sequences are MNHEY and SMNVEV (reference sequence). This CDR3 has 14 residues. V lost 3 bases to trimming and J lost 3 bases, with 11 bases between them. The CDR3: CASSLYRSHTEAFF. In DNA form, the CDR3 reads TGTGCCAGCAGTTTGTATAGATCCCACACTGAAGCTTTCTTT.

The chain joins TRBV6-5 to TRBJ1-6; 8 bases map to TRBD1. CDR3 size: 14 residues. Trimming took 5 bases from V and 6 from J; bases not matched to a gene: 3. Germline values: CDR1 MNHEY, CDR2 SVGAGI. Written as DNA, the CDR3 is TGTGCCAGCAGTGGTACAGGGGGTAATTCACCCCTCCACTTT. Encoded protein: CASSGTGGNSPLHF.

The V and J genes are TRBV19 and TRBJ1-5; D may be TRBD1 (5 bases). With 6 bases removed from V and 1 base from J, the gap between germline ends came to 13 bases. CDR3 length equals 15 residues. Germline V gene data show CDR1 as LNHDA and CDR2 as SQIVND (reference sequence). CDR3 nucleotides: TGTGCCAGTAGGGGGGATGGGAGGAGCAATCAGCCCCAGCATTTT. Translated, it gives CASRGDGRSNQPQHF.

This chain uses TRBV30 with TRBJ2-2; 7 bases are a match to TRBD1. CDR3 length: 13 residues. Trimming took 5 bases from V and 1 from J; bases not matched to a gene: 1. Germline assignment: CDR1 GTSNPN and CDR2 SVGIG (reference sequence). The DNA for the CDR3 is TGTGCCTGGGACAGGGTGAACACCGGGGAGCTGTTTTTT. It codes for CAWDRVNTGELFF.

The gene calls are TRBV4-3 and TRBJ1-1; D may be TRBD1 (5 bases). Trimming left V 0 bases short and J 3 bases short, with 8 bases between. The CDR3 contains 14 residues. CDR1 LGHNA and CDR2 YSLEER come from the germline V gene. The chain's CDR3 is CASSQDSGDTEAFF. DNA of the CDR3: TGCGCCAGCAGCCAAGATTCGGGGGACACTGAAGCTTTCTTT.

V and J are TRBV6-5 and TRBJ1-1, with 11 bases fitting TRBD1. The junction had 8 bases not matched to a gene; V was cut back by 4 bases and J by 4 bases. From germline, CDR1 is MNHEY and CDR2 SVGAGI. This CDR3 has 16 residues. The CDR3 nucleotides are TGTGCCAGCAGTTCCGGGACAGGGGGGTCTCGCACTGAAGCTTTCTTT. Translated: CASSSGTGGSRTEAFF.

The V call is TRBV13, the J call TRBJ1-4; 8 nucleotides match TRBD1. The CDR3 sequence is 16 residues long. V shed 5 bases and J 8 bases; nucleotides not matched to a gene: 13. Germline CDR1 is PRHDT and CDR2 is FYEKMQ (reference sequence). CDR3 protein: CASSNRQGSGWEKLFF. The CDR3 coding sequence is TGTGCCAGCAGCAACAGACAGGGGTCCGGTTGGGAAAAACTGTTTTTT. Full variable domain (remainder filled in from reference TRBV13 and TRBJ1-4): AAGVIQSPRHLIKEKRETATLKCYPIPRHDTVYWYQQGPGQDPQFLISFYEKMQSDKGSIPDRFSAQQFSDYHSELNMSSLELGDSALYFCASSNRQGSGWEKLFFGSGTQLSVL.

The chain uses TRBV29-1 and TRBJ1-2; D is unresolved. V dropped 0 bases and J dropped 8 bases, with 10 bases sitting between them. The CDR3 is 12 amino acids. Germline assignment: CDR1 SQVTM and CDR2 ANQGSEA. CDR3 nucleotides: TGCAGCGTTGAAGAAACACCGGGAGGCTACACCTTC. As protein: CSVEETPGGYTF.

The gene calls are TRBV7-3 and TRBJ2-7; TRBD1 aligns across 8 bases. The length of the CDR3 is 15 residues. Trimming at V came to 5 bases and at J to 1 base, leaving 7 bases not matched to a gene. Germline CDR1 SGHTA, CDR2 FQGTGA. The CDR3 nucleotides read TGTGCCAGCAGCAAGGGACAGGTGACTTCCTACGAGCAGTACTTC. It encodes CASSKGQVTSYEQYF.

This clone was picked up one time. The chain uses TRBV30 and TRBJ2-7; TRBD1 agrees at 10 bases. V was clipped by 4 bases and J by 3 bases; unmatched bases: 6. Germline CDR1 GTSNPN, CDR2 SVGIG (reference sequence). The CDR3 loop spans 14 amino acids. The CDR3 region is CAWTRGTGVYEQYF. The CDR3 region has the DNA TGTGCCTGGACGCGGGGGACAGGGGTCTACGAGCAGTACTTC.

The chain carries TRBV30 and TRBJ2-3, with D hard to call. Per germline, CDR1 GTSNPN and CDR2 SVGIG (reference sequence). V gave up 0 bases and J gave up 5 bases, with 12 bases separating them. This CDR3 is 14 amino acids long. CDR3 region: CAWSVRQVGDTQYF. The CDR3 DNA is TGTGCCTGGAGTGTACGACAAGTGGGAGATACGCAGTATTTT. The full variable domain, completed using reference TRBV30 and TRBJ2-3, is SQTIHQWPATLVQPVGSPLSLECTVEGTSNPNLYWYRQAAGRGLQLLFYSVGIGQISSEVPQNLSASRPQDRQFILSSKKLLLSDSGFYLCAWSVRQVGDTQYFGPGTRLTVL.

The rearrangement links TRBV18 to TRBJ1-4; a possible D gene is TRBD1 (6 bases). With 4 bases removed from V and 8 bases from J, the gap between germline ends came to 14 bases. CDR1 KGHSH and CDR2 LQKENI come from the germline V gene. The CDR3 totals 14 residues. The CDR3 DNA is TGTGCCAGCTCACTTGCGGGGGCCGTAGAAAAACTGTTTTTT. Translating it yields CASSLAGAVEKLFF.

V usage is TRBV5-4 and J usage is TRBJ1-5; the D is unclear. The CDR3 length is 14 residues. Germline V gene lookup returns CDR1 SGHNT and CDR2 YYREEE (reference sequence). The germline V and J ends were trimmed by 2 bases and 3 bases, with 9 bases remaining between them. The CDR3 DNA reads as TGTGCCAGCAGCTTAAGAGGTTTCAATCAGCCCCAGCATTTT. Translated: CASSLRGFNQPQHF.

The chain combines TRBV29-1 with TRBJ2-7; D remains ambiguous. V was pared by 4 bases and J by 0 bases, with 10 bases between. The CDR3 is 13 amino acids. Germline V gene data show CDR1 as SQVTM and CDR2 as ANQGSEA. The CDR3 DNA sequence: TGCAGCGTTGGTAACGGAGACTCCTACGAGCAGTACTTC. This gives the protein CSVGNGDSYEQYF.

In DNA, the CDR3 is TGCGCCAGCAGCCCCGGGACAGACAATCAGCCCCAGCATTTT. It encodes CASSPGTDNQPQHF. V is TRBV5-1 and J is TRBJ1-5; 7 bases are a match to TRBD1. With V trimmed by 4 bases and J by 3 bases, 4 bases remained unmatched. Germline V lookup: CDR1 SGHRS, CDR2 YFSETQ. This CDR3 is 14 amino acids long.

V usage is TRBV7-2 and J usage is TRBJ2-7, with 8 bases matching TRBD1. Looked up from germline, CDR1 is SGHTA and CDR2 is FQGNSA. The CDR3 is 13 residues long. V lost 5 bases to trimming and J lost 6 bases; unmatched junction nucleotides: 6. Written as DNA, the CDR3 is TGTGCCAGCAGCGAGGACAGGGACGGCGAGCAGTACTTC. Encoded protein: CASSEDRDGEQYF. The variable domain in full, completed from reference TRBV7-2 and TRBJ2-7, reads GAGVSQSPSNKVTEKGKDVELRCDPISGHTALYWYRQSLGQGLEFLIYFQGNSAPDKSGLPSDRFSAERTGGSVSTLTIQRTQQEDSAVYLCASSEDRDGEQYFGPGTRLTVT.

This clone was detected once. V is TRBV12-5 and J is TRBJ2-3; D not certain. Between the trimmed V and J ends, which lost 7 bases and 3 bases, there was a span of 5 bases. This CDR3 contains 11 residues. In germline, CDR1 is LGHNT, CDR2 FRNRAP. The CDR3 is CASAQTDTQYF. CDR3 coding DNA: TGTGCTAGTGCCCAAACAGATACGCAGTATTTT.